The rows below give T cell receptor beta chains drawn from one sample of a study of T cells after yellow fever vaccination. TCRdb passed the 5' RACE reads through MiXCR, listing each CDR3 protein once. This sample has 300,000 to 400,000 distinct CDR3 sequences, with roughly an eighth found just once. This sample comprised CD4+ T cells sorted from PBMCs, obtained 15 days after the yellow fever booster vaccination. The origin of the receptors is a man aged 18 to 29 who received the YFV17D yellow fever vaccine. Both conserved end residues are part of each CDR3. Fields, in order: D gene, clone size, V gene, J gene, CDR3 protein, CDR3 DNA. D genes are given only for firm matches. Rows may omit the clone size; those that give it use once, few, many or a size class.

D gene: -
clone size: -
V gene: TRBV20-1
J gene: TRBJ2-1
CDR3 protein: CSARPGTEQFF
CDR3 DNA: TGCAGTGCTAGACCCGGGACTGAGCAGTTCTTC

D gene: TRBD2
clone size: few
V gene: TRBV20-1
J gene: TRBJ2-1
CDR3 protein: CSASPGLGSYNEQFF
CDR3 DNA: TGCAGTGCTTCACCGGGACTAGGCTCCTACAATGAGCAGTTCTTC

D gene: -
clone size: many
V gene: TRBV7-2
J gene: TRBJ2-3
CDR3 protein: CASSLGLTPDTQYF
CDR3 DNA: TGTGCCAGCAGCTTAGGCCTAACCCCAGATACGCAGTATTTT

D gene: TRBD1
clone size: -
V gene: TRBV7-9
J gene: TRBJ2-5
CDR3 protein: CASSLAPTGTGTAETQYF
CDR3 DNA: TGTGCCAGCAGCTTAGCCCCAACCGGGACAGGAACTGCTGAGACCCAGTACTTC

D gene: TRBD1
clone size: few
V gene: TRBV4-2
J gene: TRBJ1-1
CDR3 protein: CASSRDRAEVSYTEAFF
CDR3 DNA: TGTGCCAGCAGTCGGGACAGGGCGGAGGTGTCGTACACTGAAGCTTTCTTT

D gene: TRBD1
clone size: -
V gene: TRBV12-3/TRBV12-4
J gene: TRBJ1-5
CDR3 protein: CASSPGGGIQPQHF
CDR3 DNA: TGTGCCAGCAGTCCAGGGGGGGGGATTCAGCCCCAGCATTTT

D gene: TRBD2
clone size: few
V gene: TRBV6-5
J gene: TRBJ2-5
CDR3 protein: CASSYRLAEETQYF
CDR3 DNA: TGTGCCAGCAGTTACAGACTAGCGGAAGAGACCCAGTACTTC

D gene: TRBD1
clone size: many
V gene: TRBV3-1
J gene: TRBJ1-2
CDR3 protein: CASSRQTGNYGYTF
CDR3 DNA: TGTGCCAGCAGCCGACAGACAGGGAACTATGGCTACACCTTC

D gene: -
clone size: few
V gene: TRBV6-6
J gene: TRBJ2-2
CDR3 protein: CASSYMSETGELFF
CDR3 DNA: TGTGCCAGCAGTTACATGTCAGAAACCGGGGAGCTGTTTTTT

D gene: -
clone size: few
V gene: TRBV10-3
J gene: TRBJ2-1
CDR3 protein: CAIAEWGDNEQFF
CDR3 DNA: TGTGCCATAGCGGAGTGGGGTGACAATGAGCAGTTCTTC

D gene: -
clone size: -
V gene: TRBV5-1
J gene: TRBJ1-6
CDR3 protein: CASSSPRENSPLHF
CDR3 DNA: TGCGCCAGCAGCTCCCCCAGGGAAAATTCACCCCTCCACTTT

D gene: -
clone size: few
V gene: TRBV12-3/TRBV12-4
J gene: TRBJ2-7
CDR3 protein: CASSRRDRLEQYF
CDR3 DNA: TGTGCCAGCAGCCGCCGGGACCGTCTGGAGCAGTACTTC

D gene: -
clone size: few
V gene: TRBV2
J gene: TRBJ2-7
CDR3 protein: CASTPLGSYEQYF
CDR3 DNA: TGTGCCAGCACCCCACTAGGGTCCTACGAGCAGTACTTC

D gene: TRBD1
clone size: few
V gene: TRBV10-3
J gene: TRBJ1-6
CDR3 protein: CAIRTGNSPLHF
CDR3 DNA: TGTGCCATTCGGACAGGAAATTCACCCCTCCACTTT

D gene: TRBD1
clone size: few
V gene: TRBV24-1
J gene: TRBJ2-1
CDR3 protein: CATSDSGQYNEQFF
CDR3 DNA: TGTGCCACCAGTGACTCGGGACAGTACAATGAGCAGTTCTTC

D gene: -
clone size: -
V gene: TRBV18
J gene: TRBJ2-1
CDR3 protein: CASSPLRGAVYNEQFF
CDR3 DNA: TGTGCCAGCTCACCACTCCGGGGGGCCGTCTACAATGAGCAGTTCTTC

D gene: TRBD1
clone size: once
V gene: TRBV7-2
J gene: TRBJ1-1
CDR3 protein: CASSSRTGITEAFF
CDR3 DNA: TGTGCCAGCAGCTCAAGGACAGGGATCACTGAAGCTTTCTTT

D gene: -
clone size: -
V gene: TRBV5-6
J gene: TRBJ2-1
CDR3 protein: CASSLVIDLGEEQFF
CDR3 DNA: TGTGCCAGCAGCTTGGTCATCGACCTAGGGGAAGAGCAGTTCTTC

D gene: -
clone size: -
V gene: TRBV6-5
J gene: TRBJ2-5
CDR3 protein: CASIPQGEGTQYF
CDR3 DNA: TGTGCCAGCATACCACAGGGCGAAGGGACCCAGTACTTC

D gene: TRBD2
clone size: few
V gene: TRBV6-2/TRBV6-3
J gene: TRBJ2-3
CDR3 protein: CASSRGLAGYIF
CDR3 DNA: TGTGCCAGCAGCCGGGGACTAGCGGGGTATATCTTC

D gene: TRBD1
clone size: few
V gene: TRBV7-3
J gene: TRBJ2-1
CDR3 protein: CASSQPWTGGNEQFF
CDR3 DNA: TGTGCCAGCAGCCAACCTTGGACAGGGGGAAATGAGCAGTTCTTC

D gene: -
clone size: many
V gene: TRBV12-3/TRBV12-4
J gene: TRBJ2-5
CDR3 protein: CASKLNGKETQYF
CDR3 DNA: TGTGCCAGCAAGCTCAACGGTAAAGAGACCCAGTACTTC

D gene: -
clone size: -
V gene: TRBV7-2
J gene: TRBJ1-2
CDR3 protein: CASSLVSGYGYTF
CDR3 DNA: TGTGCCAGCAGCTTAGTGTCCGGTTATGGCTACACCTTC

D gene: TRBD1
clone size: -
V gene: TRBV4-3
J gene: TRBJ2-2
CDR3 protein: CASSQEPRGSTGELFF
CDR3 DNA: TGCGCCAGCAGCCAAGAGCCCAGGGGGAGCACCGGGGAGCTGTTTTTT

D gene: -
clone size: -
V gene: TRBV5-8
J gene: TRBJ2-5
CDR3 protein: CASSPGLSLGWEETQYF
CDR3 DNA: TGTGCCAGCAGTCCGGGACTTTCGTTGGGCTGGGAAGAGACCCAGTACTTC

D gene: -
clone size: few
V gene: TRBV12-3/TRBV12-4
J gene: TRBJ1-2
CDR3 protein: CASNLDGRGYTF
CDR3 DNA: TGTGCCAGCAATTTGGACGGGCGTGGCTACACCTTC

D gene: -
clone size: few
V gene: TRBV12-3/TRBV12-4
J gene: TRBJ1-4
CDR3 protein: CASSSSGENEKLFF
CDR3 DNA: TGTGCCAGCAGTTCCTCCGGCGAAAATGAAAAACTGTTTTTT

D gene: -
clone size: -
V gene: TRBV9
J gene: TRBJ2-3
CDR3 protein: CASSAPGTTQYF
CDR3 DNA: TGTGCCAGCAGCGCCCCCGGGACCACGCAGTATTTT

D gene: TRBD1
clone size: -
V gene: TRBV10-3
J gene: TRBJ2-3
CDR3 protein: CAIAGQGSDTQYF
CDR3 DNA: TGTGCCATCGCTGGACAGGGGTCAGATACGCAGTATTTT

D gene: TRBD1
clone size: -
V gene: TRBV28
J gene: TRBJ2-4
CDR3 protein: CASSPTTWTGNIQYF
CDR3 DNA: TGTGCCAGCAGTCCCACAACTTGGACAGGGAACATTCAGTACTTC

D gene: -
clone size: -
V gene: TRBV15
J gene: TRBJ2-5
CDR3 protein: CATSRVRDGETQYF
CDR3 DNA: TGTGCCACCAGCAGAGTCCGGGATGGGGAGACCCAGTACTTC

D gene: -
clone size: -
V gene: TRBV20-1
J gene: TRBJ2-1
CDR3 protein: CSARDPYEFGQFF
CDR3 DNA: TGCAGTGCTAGAGATCCCTACGAATTTGGGCAGTTCTTC

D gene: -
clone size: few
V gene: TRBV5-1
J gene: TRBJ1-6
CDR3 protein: CASSLGPDERSPLHF
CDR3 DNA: TGCGCCAGCAGCTTGGGGCCAGATGAAAGGTCACCCCTCCACTTT

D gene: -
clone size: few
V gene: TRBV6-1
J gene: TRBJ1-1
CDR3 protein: CASSEGVWGTEAFF
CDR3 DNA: TGTGCCAGCAGTGAGGGGGTCTGGGGCACTGAAGCTTTCTTT

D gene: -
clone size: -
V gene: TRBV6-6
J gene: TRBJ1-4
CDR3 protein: CASRGAATNEKLFF
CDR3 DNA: TGTGCCAGCAGGGGCGCAGCAACTAATGAAAAACTGTTTTTT

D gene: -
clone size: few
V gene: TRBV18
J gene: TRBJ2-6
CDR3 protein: CASSQGVGANVLTF
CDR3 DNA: TGTGCCAGCTCGCAGGGCGTGGGGGCCAACGTCCTGACTTTC

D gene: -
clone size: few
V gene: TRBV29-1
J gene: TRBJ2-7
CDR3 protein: CSVGQAYEQYF
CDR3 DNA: TGCAGCGTTGGGCAGGCCTACGAGCAGTACTTC